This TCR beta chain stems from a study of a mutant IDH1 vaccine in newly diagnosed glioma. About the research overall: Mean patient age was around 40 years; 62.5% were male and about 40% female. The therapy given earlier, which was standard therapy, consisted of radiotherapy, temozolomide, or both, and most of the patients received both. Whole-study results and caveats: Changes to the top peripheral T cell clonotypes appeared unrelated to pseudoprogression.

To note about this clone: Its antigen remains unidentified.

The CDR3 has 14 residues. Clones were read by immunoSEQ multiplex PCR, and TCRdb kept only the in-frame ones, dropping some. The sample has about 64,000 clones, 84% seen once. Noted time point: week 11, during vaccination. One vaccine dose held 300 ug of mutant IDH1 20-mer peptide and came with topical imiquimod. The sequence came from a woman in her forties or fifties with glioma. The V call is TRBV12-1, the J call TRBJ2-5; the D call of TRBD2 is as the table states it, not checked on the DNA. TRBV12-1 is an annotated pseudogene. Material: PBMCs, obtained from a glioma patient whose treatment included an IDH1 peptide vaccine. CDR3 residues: CASSPGLVEETQYF. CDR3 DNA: TGTGCCAGCAGCCCCGGACTAGTCGAAGAGACCCAGTACTTC.